Below are 9 T cell receptor beta chains sequenced from a single sample in a study of T cells after yellow fever vaccination. TCRdb used MiXCR to reprocess the 5' RACE reads, holding one entry per CDR3 protein. Here the sample spans about 160,000 distinct CDR3 sequences, 7% to 10% being singletons. This specimen was CD8+ T cells sorted from PBMCs, taken 45 days after the yellow fever booster vaccination. The receptors originated from a man between 18 and 35 years old who received the YFV17D yellow fever vaccine.

This chain connects TRBV4-1 to TRBJ2-7; D call uncertain. Germline V gives CDR1 MGHRA, CDR2 YSYEKL. CDR3 size: 14 residues. V was shortened by 0 bases and J by 1 base, with 7 bases between the two germline ends. CDR3 sequence (DNA): TGCGCCAGCAGCCAAGAATCGCATTCCTACGAGCAGTACGTC. It is translated as CASSQESHSYEQYV.

This chain links TRBV5-1 with TRBJ2-5, with 7 bases matching TRBD1. Germline CDR1 reads SGHRS; CDR2 reads YFSETQ. With 3 bases clipped from V and 7 bases from J, the junction kept 12 bases outside the gene matches. This CDR3 spans 15 amino acids. This CDR3 is CASSSPRTGRVTQYF. The CDR3 DNA sequence: TGCGCCAGCAGCTCGCCAAGGACAGGAAGAGTGACCCAGTACTTC.

This chain uses TRBV5-8 with TRBJ2-1; 8 bases agree with TRBD1. V trimming: 8 bases; J trimming: 3 bases; junction bases outside the gene matches: 7. The V gene's germline CDR1 is SGHTS and CDR2 YDEGEE. The CDR3 is made up of 14 amino acids. The DNA for the CDR3 is TGTGCCAGTCTTACGACAGGGGACTACAATGAGCAGTTCTTC. Translating it yields CASLTTGDYNEQFF.

This chain uses TRBV20-1 with TRBJ2-5; 9 positions match TRBD2. The CDR3 length is 17 residues. Germline CDR1 and CDR2: DFQATT and SNEGSKA (reference sequence). V dropped 0 bases and J dropped 1; count of bases not matched to a gene: 9. The CDR3 is CSARDFGQRGAQETQYF. The DNA for the CDR3 is TGCAGTGCTAGAGATTTTGGCCAGCGGGGGGCCCAAGAGACCCAGTACTTC.

The chain combines TRBV20-1 with TRBJ2-7; D is possibly TRBD1 (5 bases). The CDR3 consists of 14 residues. The V gene's germline CDR1 is DFQATT and CDR2 SNEGSKA (reference sequence). Trimming stripped 5 bases from V and 5 bases from J, with 19 bases between. The CDR3 region has the DNA TGCAGTGCTGACCTCCCAGGACAAGTGAACGAGCAGTACTTC. Translating gives CSADLPGQVNEQYF.

The CDR3 DNA follows: TGCGCCTCAGGAGGGTCGAACACTGAAGCTTTCTTT. It yields the protein CASGGSNTEAFF. The V call is TRBV10-1, the J call TRBJ1-1, with D hard to call. In germline, CDR1 is WNHNN, CDR2 SYGVQD (reference sequence). This CDR3 has 12 amino acids. V lost 11 bases to trimming and J lost 1 base, with 11 bases between them.

This clonotype came up a few times. The chain links TRBV6-5 to TRBJ1-4; D unclear. CDR1 is MNHEY, CDR2 SVGAGI, per germline. Trimming took 2 bases from V and 4 from J, leaving 5 bases between them. The CDR3 is made up of 13 amino acids. CDR3 region: CASSYGFNEKLFF. CDR3 coding DNA: TGTGCCAGCAGTTACGGGTTTAATGAAAAACTGTTTTTT.

This chain uses TRBV12-3 or TRBV12-4 with TRBJ1-1; 7 positions agree with TRBD1. The CDR3 runs to 13 residues. V trimming: 4 bases; J trimming: 7 bases; junction bases outside the gene matches: 6. The CDR3 sequence is CASSWGQNLEAFF. The CDR3 DNA is TGTGCCAGCAGTTGGGGACAGAACCTTGAAGCTTTCTTT.

This clonotype has only one observation. V is TRBV11-3 and J is TRBJ2-1; 11 nucleotides align to TRBD2. The CDR3 is 16 amino acids. In germline, CDR1 is SGHNT, CDR2 YENEEA. V lost 4 bases and J lost 3; bases outside the gene matches: 5. The CDR3 DNA reads as TGTGCCAGCAGCTCCCGCACTAGCGGGGGCTACAATGAGCAGTTCTTC. Translating it yields CASSSRTSGGYNEQFF.